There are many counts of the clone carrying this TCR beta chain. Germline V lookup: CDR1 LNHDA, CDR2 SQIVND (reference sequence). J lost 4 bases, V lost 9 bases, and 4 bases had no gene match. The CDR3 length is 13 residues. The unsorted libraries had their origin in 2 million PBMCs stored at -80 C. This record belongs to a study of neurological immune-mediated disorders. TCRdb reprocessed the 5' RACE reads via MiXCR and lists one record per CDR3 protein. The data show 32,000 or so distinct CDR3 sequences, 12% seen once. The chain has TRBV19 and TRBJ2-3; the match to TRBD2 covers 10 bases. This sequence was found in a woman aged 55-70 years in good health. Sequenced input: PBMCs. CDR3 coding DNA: TGTGCCAGCAAAGCGGGGGGGCCAGATACGCAGTATTTT. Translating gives CASKAGGPDTQYF.